Listed below are T cell receptor beta chains from one sample, sequenced in a study of T-cell reconstitution after alpha-beta-depleted transplantation in children. MiXCR was run by TCRdb on the PCR reads, yielding one entry per CDR3 protein. The profile shows 200,000 to 250,000 distinct CDR3 sequences, roughly 10% of them singletons. The sample here was PBMCs from the stem cell graft donor, taken from the stem cell graft. Every receptor here comes from a human donor who donated a stem cell graft to a child with acute lymphoblastic leukemia. CDR3s include the opening cysteine and the closing phenylalanine or tryptophan. A D gene is named only where the DNA matches it firmly. A row's size may be missing; if present it is once, few, many or a size class.

d_call,clone_size,v_call,j_call,cdr3_nt,cdr3_aa
TRBD1,.,TRBV6-2/TRBV6-3,TRBJ1-6,TGTGCCAGCAGCCCGGGACAGGGACTCAATTCACCCCTCCACTTT,CASSPGQGLNSPLHF
.,few,TRBV27,TRBJ1-2,TGTGCCAGCAGTTTATTAAGTCGCAGGGCGGATGGCTACACCTTC,CASSLLSRRADGYTF
.,.,TRBV7-8,TRBJ2-2,TGTGCCAGCAGCCCCCCCAGGGGATACACCGGGGAGCTGTTTTTT,CASSPPRGYTGELFF
TRBD1,.,TRBV5-6,TRBJ2-3,TGTGCCAGCAGCGAACCCGGGACAGCCACAGATACGCAGTATTTT,CASSEPGTATDTQYF
.,.,TRBV11-1,TRBJ1-1,TGTGCCAGCAGCCTAAGCAGATCGGGCACTGAAGCTTTCTTT,CASSLSRSGTEAFF
TRBD1,few,TRBV5-1,TRBJ2-7,TGCGCCAGCAGCTTCCGGGACAGGGTTACGGAGCAGTACTTC,CASSFRDRVTEQYF
.,many,TRBV7-6,TRBJ1-1,TGTGCCAGCAGCTTAGGACGGGGGATAGGCACTGAAGCTTTCTTT,CASSLGRGIGTEAFF
.,few,TRBV10-3,TRBJ1-1,TGTGCCATCAGTGTAGGGACAAGCAACACTGAAGCTTTCTTT,CAISVGTSNTEAFF
TRBD1,many,TRBV9,TRBJ1-1,TGTGCCAGCAGCGTAGGAGGGGGCACCACTGAAGCTTTCTTT,CASSVGGGTTEAFF
.,many,TRBV28,TRBJ2-7,TGTGCCAGCAGTCGCGGACAGAGCTACGAGCAGTACTTC,CASSRGQSYEQYF
.,.,TRBV7-9,TRBJ2-7,TGTGCCAGCAGCTTAGCGGAAGGCAGACCCTACGAGCAGTACTTC,CASSLAEGRPYEQYF
TRBD2,.,TRBV6-5,TRBJ2-3,TGTGCCAGCAGTTACTCGAGAGGGGCGGGGGGGCCGGATACGCAGTATTTT,CASSYSRGAGGPDTQYF
TRBD1,many,TRBV6-1,TRBJ2-7,TGTGCCAGCAGTCGCACTCAGGGGGCCCTCTACGAGCAGTACTTC,CASSRTQGALYEQYF
.,many,TRBV2,TRBJ2-6,TGTGCCAGCAGTGGCCTTTTCGGACTCCAGAACTCTGGGGCCAACGTCCTGACTTTC,CASSGLFGLQNSGANVLTF
.,many,TRBV4-2,TRBJ2-2,TGTGCCAGCAGCCAAGATATAGGGTCCCCGGGGGAGCTGTTTTTT,CASSQDIGSPGELFF
.,few,TRBV5-1,TRBJ1-1,TGCGCCAGCAGCTGGACGGTGAACACTGAAGCTTTCTTT,CASSWTVNTEAFF
.,many,TRBV11-2,TRBJ1-3,TGTGCCAGCAGCTTCCGCGACACTTCTGGAAACACCATATATTTT,CASSFRDTSGNTIYF
.,once,TRBV11-1,TRBJ2-7,TGTGCCAGCAGCGTGACAGCTACCTACGGCGAGAAGTACTTC,CASSVTATYGEKYF
.,few,TRBV20-1,TRBJ1-4,TGCAGTGCTAGAGGGGGCGAGCGAGAAGGTTTT,CSARGGEREGF
TRBD2,many,TRBV7-2,TRBJ2-5,TGTGCCAGCAACTTAGCCGGGCGGGGGGCGGATGAGACCCAGTACTTC,CASNLAGRGADETQYF
TRBD2,.,TRBV5-8,TRBJ2-5,TGTGCCAGCAGCTTGGTACTAGCGGGGGTATTTGAGACCCAGTACTTC,CASSLVLAGVFETQYF
TRBD2,few,TRBV5-1,TRBJ2-1,TGCGCCAGCAGCTTATCGAGGACTAGCGGGGGAAATTACAATGAGCAGTTCTTC,CASSLSRTSGGNYNEQFF
.,few,TRBV5-6,TRBJ1-1,TGTGCCAGCAGCTTGGCCGGGCCCGGGCTGGGGGAAGCTTTCTTT,CASSLAGPGLGEAFF
.,many,TRBV12-3/TRBV12-4,TRBJ2-1,TGTGCCAGCAGCCGAGAAAGGGATGAGCAGTTCTTC,CASSRERDEQFF
TRBD1,.,TRBV19,TRBJ2-1,TGTGCCAGTAGTACCCCCCCGGGACAGGGCAACAATGAGCAGTTCTTC,CASSTPPGQGNNEQFF
TRBD1,few,TRBV7-9,TRBJ1-1,TGTGCCAGCAGCTTATTATTGCGGACAGGGGACACTGAAGCTTTCTTT,CASSLLLRTGDTEAFF
.,.,TRBV7-9,TRBJ2-7,TGTCCCAGCAGCTTAGGCGCAAATGGGGCTTACGAGCAGTACTTC,CPSSLGANGAYEQYF
.,many,TRBV7-6,TRBJ2-7,TGTGCCAGCAGCTTAGGAGGCACGGAAGGGGAGCAGTACTTC,CASSLGGTEGEQYF
.,few,TRBV11-2,TRBJ2-1,TGTGCCAGCAGCTTAGAGGGTGGTGGTAGCGCGGCCTACAATGAGCAGTTCTTC,CASSLEGGGSAAYNEQFF
TRBD2,many,TRBV5-1,TRBJ2-3,TGCGCCAGCAGCCCCGGAGACGGTAGCGGGGCAGATACGCAGTATTTT,CASSPGDGSGADTQYF
TRBD1,many,TRBV29-1,TRBJ1-2,TGCAGCGACCTGCCAGGGGACAGCTATGGCTACACCTTC,CSDLPGDSYGYTF
.,few,TRBV7-8,TRBJ2-5,TGTGCCAGCAGCTCAGACACAGCCGGGGCGACCCAGTACTTC,CASSSDTAGATQYF
.,.,TRBV7-2,TRBJ1-6,TGTGCCAGCAGCCCCAATTCACCCCTCCACTTT,CASSPNSPLHF
.,.,TRBV19,TRBJ2-4,TGTGCCAGTAGTGGCACGCTTAAAAACATTCAGTACTTC,CASSGTLKNIQYF
.,many,TRBV3-1,TRBJ1-1,TGCGCCAGCAGCCAAGGAACCGGTATGAACACTGAAGCTTTCTTT,CASSQGTGMNTEAFF
TRBD1,few,TRBV12-3/TRBV12-4,TRBJ1-2,TGTGCCAGCAGGACAACAGGGGCAAAATCCTATGGCTACACCTTC,CASRTTGAKSYGYTF
.,.,TRBV29-1,TRBJ1-5,TGCAGCGTTGTGGTAGTCCCGGGGGGTGTAGAGCCCCAGCATTTT,CSVVVVPGGVEPQHF
.,many,TRBV12-3/TRBV12-4,TRBJ2-2,TGTGCCAGCAGGGTAGCAGGAGACGCCGGGGAGCTGTTTTTT,CASRVAGDAGELFF
.,few,TRBV7-9,TRBJ2-6,TGTGCCAGCAGCTTAAAGACCGACCTCTCTGGGGCCAACGTCCTGACTTTC,CASSLKTDLSGANVLTF
TRBD1,many,TRBV5-1,TRBJ2-3,TGTGCCAGCAGCTTGGGACAGAGCACAGATACGCAGTATTTT,CASSLGQSTDTQYF
.,.,TRBV7-8,TRBJ1-4,TGTGCCAGCAGCCACCCCGCGGAGGGAGGAGAAAAACTGTTTTTT,CASSHPAEGGEKLFF
.,.,TRBV7-9,TRBJ1-2,TGTGCCAGCAGCAGGGAAAACTATGGCTACACCTTC,CASSRENYGYTF